The TCR beta chain under discussion was sequenced for a study of technical replicates of blood from a handful of donors (dated by TCRdb to the late 2010s). The CDR3 covers 16 residues, taking in both the cysteine and the phenylalanine. CDR3 DNA is the only sequence kept; it has 48 bases, read in frame from the first base. CDR1 and CDR2 are read off the germline V gene (reference sequence) as GTSNPN and SVGIG. Here V drops 4 bases and J drops 10 bases, and the junction holds 19 bases not matched to any gene. Library preparation employed the immunoSEQ multiplex PCR assay. TCRdb limited this immuneACCESS table to in-frame rearrangements with V and J called. A share of clones is missing; checked studies link under half to unresolved V genes, and the rest is unexplained. The sample profile shows approximately 84,000 clones; 98% of them were found once. The top ten constitute 0.15% of the sample. This clone has just one count. Its cognate antigen has yet to be identified. Nothing much larger sits one base from this clone, and base qualities are not available.

This receptor was obtained from a human donor in good health. Recombination joined TRBV30 with TRBJ2-3; 8 nucleotides in the junction match TRBD2. The sample consisted of T cells isolated from PBMCs. The DNA sequence is given as TGTGCCTGGAACCGTGCCGGGGGGGCGATAGGGTTGGCGCAGTATTTT. The translation is CAWNRAGGAIGLAQYF.